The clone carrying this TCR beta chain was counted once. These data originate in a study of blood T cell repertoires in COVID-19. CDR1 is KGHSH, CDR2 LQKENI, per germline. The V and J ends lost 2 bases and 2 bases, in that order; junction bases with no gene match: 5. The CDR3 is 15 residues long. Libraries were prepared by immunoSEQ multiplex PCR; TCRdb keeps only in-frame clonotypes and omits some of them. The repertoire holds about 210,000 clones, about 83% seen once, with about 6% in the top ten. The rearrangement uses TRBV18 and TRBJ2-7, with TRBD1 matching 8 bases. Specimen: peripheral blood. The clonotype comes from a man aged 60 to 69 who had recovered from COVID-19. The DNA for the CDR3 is TGTGCCAGCTCACCAAGGACAGGGATAACCTACGAGCAGTACTTC. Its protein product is CASSPRTGITYEQYF.